Following are 20 T cell receptor beta chains from one sample sequenced in a study of shared clonotypes between healthy human individuals. Using immunoSEQ multiplex PCR, the repertoire was profiled, and TCRdb retains in-frame clones only, with some absent. The sample has 1.5 million to 2.5 million clones; about 95% are singletons. Naive CD8 cells, CD45RO-negative and positively selected for CCR7, excluded terminally differentiated effector memory CD45RA+ cells. Sequencing was performed on naive CD8+ T cells sorted from blood. These receptors all come from a man aged 18 to 35 in good health.

This clone was recorded a few times. CDR3 protein: CASSFSDGYTF. CDR3 coding DNA: TGTGCCAGCAGTTTTAGTGATGGCTACACCTTC. The genes are TRBV28 and TRBJ1-2, with unresolved D. The V gene's germline CDR1 is MDHEN and CDR2 SYDVKM. The CDR3 is 11 amino acids. With 3 bases removed from V and 6 bases from J, the gap between germline ends came to 5 bases.

A few counts support this clone. Other nucleotide sequences in the sample specify the same CDR3. The CDR3, as DNA: TGTGCCAGCAGCGTAGATGCCGGAACTGAAGCTTTCTTT. Residues: CASSVDAGTEAFF. The gene calls are TRBV9 and TRBJ1-1; D remains unclear. Looked up from germline, CDR1 is SGDLS and CDR2 is YYNGEE. There are 13 residues in the CDR3. Trimming took off 0 bases at V and 5 bases at J, with 8 bases between the two ends.

The V call is TRBV1, the J call TRBJ2-1; the table's D call, TRBD2, was not checked against the DNA. TRBV1 is an annotated pseudogene. This CDR3 comprises 14 residues. The CDR3 DNA reads TGCACCAGCAGGCGAAGAGGGACTTACAATGAGCAGTTCTTC. It translates to CTSRRRGTYNEQFF.

The rearrangement uses TRBV4-3 and TRBJ1-6, with a possible D match to TRBD1 (6 bases). This CDR3 region has 16 residues. V lost 4 bases and J lost 5, with 15 bases in between. CDR1 is LGHNA, CDR2 YSLEER, per germline. CDR3 bases: TGCGCCAGCAGCCCGGGGGGCGGGTCTAATAATTCACCCCTCCACTTT. Its protein is CASSPGGGSNNSPLHF.

J is TRBJ2-5 and V is TRBV21-1; TRBD1 is the table's D call, not checked against the DNA. TRBV21-1 is shown as a pseudogene. The CDR3 totals 14 residues. In DNA, the CDR3 is TGTGCCAGCAGCACGTGGACAGAGGGGGAGACCCAGTACTTC. It codes for CASSTWTEGETQYF.

The chain uses TRBV4-1 and TRBJ2-5, with D hard to call. The CDR3 extends over 13 amino acids. V was cut by 1 base and J by 4 bases, with 7 bases left in between. Looked up from germline, CDR1 is MGHRA and CDR2 is YSYEKL. CDR3 bases: TGCGCCAGCAGCCAAGTACAGAGAGAGACCCAGTACTTC. Translating gives CASSQVQRETQYF.

The chain couples TRBV7-3 to TRBJ2-1; D is uncertain. The CDR3 loop spans 13 amino acids. Deletions cut 0 bases from V and 6 bases from J, with 6 bases between. Germline V gives CDR1 SGHTA, CDR2 FQGTGA. CDR3 residues: CASSLTAANEQFF. DNA of the CDR3: TGTGCCAGCAGCTTAACTGCCGCCAATGAGCAGTTCTTC.

The chain employs TRBV2 and TRBJ2-5; the match to TRBD2 covers 13 bases. Trimming took 5 bases from V and 3 from J; bases not matched to a gene: 12. This CDR3 comprises 18 residues. The germline CDR1 and CDR2 sequences are SNHLY and FYNNEI. The CDR3 loop reads CASSQLAGGPSGKETQYF. The CDR3 DNA follows: TGTGCCAGCAGTCAACTAGCGGGGGGGCCGAGTGGCAAAGAGACCCAGTACTTC.

V usage is TRBV11-1 and J usage is TRBJ1-6; D call uncertain. Germline CDR1 reads SGHAT; CDR2 reads FQDESV (reference sequence). CDR3 length equals 15 residues. V shed 0 bases and J shed 10 bases, with 13 bases lying between them. This CDR3 reads CASSLASRTGSPLHF. The CDR3 DNA reads as TGTGCCAGCAGCTTAGCGAGTCGGACCGGGTCACCCCTCCACTTT.

The CDR3 loop is CASTLGTPDEQYF. The DNA of the CDR3 is TGTGCCAGCACCCTCGGGACTCCTGACGAGCAGTACTTC. The rearrangement uses TRBV5-6 and TRBJ2-7, with D perhaps matching TRBD2 (6 bases). Looked up from germline, CDR1 is SGHDT and CDR2 is YYEEEE. This CDR3 is built from 13 residues. Between the trimmed V and J ends, which lost 6 bases and 5 bases, there was a span of 15 bases. The variable domain in full, with the rest retrieved from reference TRBV5-6 and TRBJ2-7, is DAGVTQSPTHLIKTRGQQVTLRCSPKSGHDTVSWYQQALGQGPQFIFQYYEEEERQRGNFPDRFSGHQFPNYSSELNVNALLLGDSALYLCASTLGTPDEQYFGPGTRLTVT.

As concerns this clone: A much larger clone lies one base from this, so it may be a read error. The chain joins TRBV7-6 to TRBJ2-7; D ambiguous. CDR3 length equals 12 residues. Trimming shortened V by 2 bases and J by 3 bases, and 5 bases separated the two germline ends. The germline V gene has CDR1 SGHVS and CDR2 FNYEAQ. The CDR3, as DNA: TGTGCCAGCAGCTTATTAAACTACGAGCAGTACTTC. Translation: CASSLLNYEQYF.

The genes are TRBV4-1 and TRBJ1-2; D unresolved. Trimming removed 2 bases at V and 0 bases at J, with 7 bases between. The CDR3 runs to 14 residues. Germline V gene lookup returns CDR1 MGHRA and CDR2 YSYEKL. The CDR3 bases are TGCGCCAGCAGCCAAAGGACCGCTAACTATGGCTACACCTTC. As protein: CASSQRTANYGYTF.

The chain is built from TRBV5-1 and TRBJ2-7; no clear D gene. The ends were cut back, 0 bases at V and 5 bases at J, with 6 bases in the middle. Germline V gene data show CDR1 as SGHRS and CDR2 as YFSETQ. The CDR3 spans 12 residues. The CDR3, as DNA: TGCGCCAGCAGCTTGGCGGCCAACGAGCAGTACTTC. Its protein is CASSLAANEQYF.

This clone was seen only once. The V and J genes are TRBV30 and TRBJ1-5; maybe TRBD1 (5 bases). This CDR3 spans 15 amino acids. CDR1 and CDR2 from the germline V gene are GTSNPN and SVGIG (reference sequence). Trimming removed 1 base at V and 4 bases at J, with 14 bases between. For the CDR3, the DNA is TGTGCCTGGAGTGAGAAGACAGTTGGGAATCAGCCCCAGCATTTT. Translating it yields CAWSEKTVGNQPQHF. The whole variable domain, filled in from reference TRBV30 and TRBJ1-5, reads SQTIHQWPATLVQPVGSPLSLECTVEGTSNPNLYWYRQAAGRGLQLLFYSVGIGQISSEVPQNLSASRPQDRQFILSSKKLLLSDSGFYLCAWSEKTVGNQPQHFGDGTRLSIL.

A word on this clone: At the DNA level, this CDR3 is encoded by other sequences in the same sample as well. V usage is TRBV2 and J usage is TRBJ2-7; 9 bases are a match to TRBD1. Germline V lookup: CDR1 SNHLY, CDR2 FYNNEI. V lost 6 bases to trimming and J lost 3 bases; unmatched junction nucleotides: 3. CDR3 length equals 13 residues. This chain's CDR3 is CASRGTGNYEQYF. The CDR3 nucleotides read TGTGCCAGCAGAGGGACAGGGAACTACGAGCAGTACTTC.

The chain recombines TRBV5-6 with TRBJ2-3; no clear D gene. Germline CDR1 is SGHDT and CDR2 is YYEEEE. V lost 0 bases and J 0 bases, leaving 8 bases between the germline ends. This CDR3 is 15 amino acids long. The CDR3 is CASSLGMASTDTQYF. The DNA of the CDR3 is TGTGCCAGCAGCTTGGGGATGGCTAGCACAGATACGCAGTATTTT.

The chain couples TRBV14 to TRBJ2-7; D possibly corresponds to TRBD1 (6 bases). Germline V gene data show CDR1 as SGHDN and CDR2 as FVKESK. The CDR3 totals 18 residues. Trimming cost V 4 bases and J 3 bases, with 25 bases left between them. The CDR3 coding sequence is TGTGCCAGCAGCCGGACAGTCAACATGGTCCAGACTCACTACGAGCAGTACTTC. It is translated as CASSRTVNMVQTHYEQYF.

For this clone: At one end, the junction sequence differs from germline, possibly due to a read error. This chain joins TRBV7-7 and TRBJ2-2, with 12 bases aligning to TRBD2. This CDR3 is built from 16 residues. Germline lookup yields CDR1 SSHAT and CDR2 FNYEAQ (reference sequence). This CDR3 is CASSPSGGANTGELFF. The CDR3 region has the DNA TGTGCTAGCAGCCCTAGCGGGGGGGCGAACACCGGGGAGCTGTTTTTT.

This clone was detected a few times. At the DNA level, this CDR3 is encoded by other sequences in the same sample as well. The chain carries TRBV7-9 and TRBJ2-1, with D hard to call. Germline loops: CDR1 SEHNR, CDR2 FQNEAQ (reference sequence). The CDR3 has 11 amino acids. V was cut by 2 bases and J by 7 bases, with 3 bases left in between. The CDR3 region has the DNA TGTGCCAGCAGCTTAAATAATGAGCAGTTCTTC. Protein sequence: CASSLNNEQFF.

A note on this clone: The junction does not match germline at one end; this may be a read error. The chain links TRBV11-2 to TRBJ2-5; TRBD1 or TRBD2 may be the D gene (5 bases each). Germline CDR1 is SGHAT and CDR2 is FQNNGV. The CDR3 runs 11 residues. CDR3 in DNA: TGTGCCAGCAGCCAAGGGGACGGTTCGGACTTC. This gives the protein CASSQGDGSDF.